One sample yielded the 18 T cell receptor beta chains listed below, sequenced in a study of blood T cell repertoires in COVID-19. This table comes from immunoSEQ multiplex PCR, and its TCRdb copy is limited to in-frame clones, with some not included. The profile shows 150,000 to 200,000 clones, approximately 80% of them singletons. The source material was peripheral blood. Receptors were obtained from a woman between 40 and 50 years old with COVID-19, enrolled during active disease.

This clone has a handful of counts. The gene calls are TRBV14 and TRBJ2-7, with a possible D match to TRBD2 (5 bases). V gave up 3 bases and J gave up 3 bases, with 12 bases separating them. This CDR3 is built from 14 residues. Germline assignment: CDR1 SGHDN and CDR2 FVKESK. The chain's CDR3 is CASSQAGKGYEQYF. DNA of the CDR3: TGTGCCAGCAGCCAGGCCGGGAAGGGCTACGAGCAGTACTTC.

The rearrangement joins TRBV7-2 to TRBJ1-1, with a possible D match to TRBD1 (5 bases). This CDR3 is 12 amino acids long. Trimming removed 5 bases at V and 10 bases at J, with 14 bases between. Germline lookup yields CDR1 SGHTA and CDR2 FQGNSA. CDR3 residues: CASSPMTDTAFF. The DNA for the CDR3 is TGTGCCAGCAGCCCGATGACAGACACAGCTTTCTTT.

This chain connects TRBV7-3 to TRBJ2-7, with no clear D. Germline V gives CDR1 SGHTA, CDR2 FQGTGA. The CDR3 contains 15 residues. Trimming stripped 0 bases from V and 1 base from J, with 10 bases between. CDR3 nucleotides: TGTGCCAGCAGCTTAACGCGTCTCCCATCCTACGAGCAGTACTTC. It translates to CASSLTRLPSYEQYF.

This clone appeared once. The chain's CDR3 is CASVLNYGYTF. The CDR3 bases are TGTGCCAGCGTCTTAAACTATGGCTACACCTTC. This chain connects TRBV6-5 to TRBJ1-2; D remains unclear. V gave up 8 bases and J gave up 2 bases, with 6 bases separating them. There are 11 residues in the CDR3. The germline gives CDR1 MNHEY, CDR2 SVGAGI.

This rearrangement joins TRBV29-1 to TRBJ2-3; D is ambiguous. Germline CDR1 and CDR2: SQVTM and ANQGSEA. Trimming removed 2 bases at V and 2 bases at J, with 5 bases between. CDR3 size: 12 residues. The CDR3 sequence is CSVEQYTDTQYF. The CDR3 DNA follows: TGCAGCGTTGAACAGTACACAGATACGCAGTATTTT.

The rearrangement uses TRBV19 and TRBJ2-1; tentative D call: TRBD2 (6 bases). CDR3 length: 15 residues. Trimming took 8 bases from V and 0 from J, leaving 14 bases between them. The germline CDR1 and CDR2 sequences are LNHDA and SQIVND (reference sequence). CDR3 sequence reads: CASPPAGSSYNEQFF. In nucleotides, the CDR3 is TGTGCCAGTCCCCCAGCGGGTAGCTCCTACAATGAGCAGTTCTTC.

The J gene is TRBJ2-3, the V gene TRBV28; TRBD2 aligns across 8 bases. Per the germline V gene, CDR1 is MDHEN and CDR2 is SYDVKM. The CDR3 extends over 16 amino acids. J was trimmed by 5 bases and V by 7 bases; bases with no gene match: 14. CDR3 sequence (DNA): TGTGCCAGCACCCCCCGTGGAGCGGGAGTAAAAGATACGCAGTATTTT. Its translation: CASTPRGAGVKDTQYF. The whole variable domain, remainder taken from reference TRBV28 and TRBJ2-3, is DVKVTQSSRYLVKRTGEKVFLECVQDMDHENMFWYRQDPGLGLRLIYFSYDVKMKEKGDIPEGYSVSREKKERFSLILESASTNQTSMYLCASTPRGAGVKDTQYFGPGTRLTVL.

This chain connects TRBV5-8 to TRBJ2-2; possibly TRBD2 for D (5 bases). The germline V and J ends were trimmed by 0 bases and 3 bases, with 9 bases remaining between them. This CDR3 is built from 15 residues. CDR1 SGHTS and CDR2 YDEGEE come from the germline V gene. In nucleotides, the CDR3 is TGTGCCAGCAGCTTGGCTGGCGGGTACACCGGGGAGCTGTTTTTT. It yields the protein CASSLAGGYTGELFF.

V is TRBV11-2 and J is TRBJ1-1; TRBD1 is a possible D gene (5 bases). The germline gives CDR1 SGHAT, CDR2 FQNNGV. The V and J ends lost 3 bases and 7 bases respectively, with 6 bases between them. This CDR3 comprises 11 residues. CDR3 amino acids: CASSFDSEAFF. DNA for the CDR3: TGTGCCAGCAGCTTCGACAGTGAAGCTTTCTTT.

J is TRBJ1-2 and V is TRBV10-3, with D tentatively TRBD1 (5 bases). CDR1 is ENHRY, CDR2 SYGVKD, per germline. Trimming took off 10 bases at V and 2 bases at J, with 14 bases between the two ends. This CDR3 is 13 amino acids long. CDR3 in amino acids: CATQTDSNYGYTF. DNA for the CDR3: TGTGCCACCCAAACCGACAGCAACTATGGCTACACCTTC.

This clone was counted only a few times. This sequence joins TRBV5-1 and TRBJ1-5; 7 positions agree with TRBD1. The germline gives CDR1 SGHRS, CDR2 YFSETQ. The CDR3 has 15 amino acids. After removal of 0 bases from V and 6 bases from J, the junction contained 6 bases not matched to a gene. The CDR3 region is CASSLGIGGSQPQHF. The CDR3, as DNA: TGCGCCAGCAGCTTGGGTATAGGGGGCAGTCAGCCCCAGCATTTT.

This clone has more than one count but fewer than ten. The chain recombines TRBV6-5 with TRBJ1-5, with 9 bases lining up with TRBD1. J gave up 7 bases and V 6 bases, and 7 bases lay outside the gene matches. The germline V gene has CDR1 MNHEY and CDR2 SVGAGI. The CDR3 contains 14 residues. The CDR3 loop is CASSTTGGLQPQHF. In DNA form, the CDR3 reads TGTGCCAGCAGCACGACAGGGGGATTGCAGCCCCAGCATTTT.

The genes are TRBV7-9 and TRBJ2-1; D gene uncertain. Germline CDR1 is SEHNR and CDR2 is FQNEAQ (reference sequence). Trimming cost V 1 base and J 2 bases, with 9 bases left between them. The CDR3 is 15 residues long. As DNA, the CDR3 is TGTGCCAGCAGCTTAGTTGTGGCAGCCTACAATGAGCAGTTCTTC. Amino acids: CASSLVVAAYNEQFF.

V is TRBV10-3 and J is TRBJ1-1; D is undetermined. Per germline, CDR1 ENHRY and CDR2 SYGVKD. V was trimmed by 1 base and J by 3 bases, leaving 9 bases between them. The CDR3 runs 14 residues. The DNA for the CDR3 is TGTGCCATCAGTGAGTTTCGGAGGGACACTGAAGCTTTCTTT. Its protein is CAISEFRRDTEAFF.

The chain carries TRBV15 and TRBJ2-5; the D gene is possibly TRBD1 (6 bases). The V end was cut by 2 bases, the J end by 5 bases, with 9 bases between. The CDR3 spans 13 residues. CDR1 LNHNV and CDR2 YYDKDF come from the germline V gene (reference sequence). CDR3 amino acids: CATSRTRGETQYF. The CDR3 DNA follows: TGTGCCACCAGCAGAACGAGGGGGGAGACCCAGTACTTC.

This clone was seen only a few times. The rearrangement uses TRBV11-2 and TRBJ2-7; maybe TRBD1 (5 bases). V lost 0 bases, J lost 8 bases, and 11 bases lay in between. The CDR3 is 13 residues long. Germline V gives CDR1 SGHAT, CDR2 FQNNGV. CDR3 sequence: CASSLDPTGQQYV. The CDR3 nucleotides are TGTGCCAGCAGCTTAGATCCCACAGGCCAGCAGTACGTC.

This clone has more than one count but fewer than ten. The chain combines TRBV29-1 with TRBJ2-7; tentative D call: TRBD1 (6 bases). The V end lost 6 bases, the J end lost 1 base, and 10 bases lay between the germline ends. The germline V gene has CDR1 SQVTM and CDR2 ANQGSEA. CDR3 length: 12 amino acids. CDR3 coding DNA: TGCAGCGTCTACAGGGATTCCTACGAGCAGTACTTC. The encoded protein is CSVYRDSYEQYF.

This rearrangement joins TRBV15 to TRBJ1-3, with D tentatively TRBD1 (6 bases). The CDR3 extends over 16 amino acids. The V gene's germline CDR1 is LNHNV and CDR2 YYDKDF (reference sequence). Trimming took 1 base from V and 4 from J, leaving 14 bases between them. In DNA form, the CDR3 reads TGTGCCACCAGCAGAGGGGGGGGGCCGAGAGGAAACACCATATATTTT. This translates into CATSRGGGPRGNTIYF.